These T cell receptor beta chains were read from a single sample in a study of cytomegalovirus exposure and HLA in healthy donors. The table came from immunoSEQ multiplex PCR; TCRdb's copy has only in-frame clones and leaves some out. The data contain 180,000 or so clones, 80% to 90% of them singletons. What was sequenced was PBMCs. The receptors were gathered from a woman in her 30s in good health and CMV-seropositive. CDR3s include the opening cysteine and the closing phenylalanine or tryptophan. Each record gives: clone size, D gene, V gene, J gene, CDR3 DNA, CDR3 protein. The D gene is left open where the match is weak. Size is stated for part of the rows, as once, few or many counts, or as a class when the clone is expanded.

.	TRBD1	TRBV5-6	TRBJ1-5	TGTGCCAGCAGCGCTCGACGGACAGGGGTTTACAATCAGCCCCAGCATTTT	CASSARRTGVYNQPQHF
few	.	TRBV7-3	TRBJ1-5	TGTGCCAGCAGCTTCGACAGTAATCAGCCCCAGCATTTT	CASSFDSNQPQHF
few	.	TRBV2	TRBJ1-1	TGTGCCAGCAGGGCGGACAGCATGAACACTGAAGCTTTCTTT	CASRADSMNTEAFF
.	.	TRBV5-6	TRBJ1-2	TGTGCCAGCAGCCCCAGGACAAACTATGGCTACACCTTC	CASSPRTNYGYTF
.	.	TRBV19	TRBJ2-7	TGTGCCAGTAGTCCCGCAGGCTCCTACGAGCAGTACTTC	CASSPAGSYEQYF
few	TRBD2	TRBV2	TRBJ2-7	TGTGCCAGCAGTGGAGCGGGAGGGCACGAGCAGTACTTC	CASSGAGGHEQYF
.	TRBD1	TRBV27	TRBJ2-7	TGTGCCAGCAGTTTAGGGACAGTCTTATACGAGCAGTACTTC	CASSLGTVLYEQYF
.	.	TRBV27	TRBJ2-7	TGTGCCAGCACGAGGGTCATGGGGGGAGACTACGAGCAGTACTTC	CASTRVMGGDYEQYF
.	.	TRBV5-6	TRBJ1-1	TGTGCCAGCAGCTTACAGGGCAAGAACACTGAAGCTTTCTTT	CASSLQGKNTEAFF
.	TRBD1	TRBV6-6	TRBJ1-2	TGTGCCAGCAGATCTCCCGGGACAGGGCGACTTGGCTACACCTTC	CASRSPGTGRLGYTF
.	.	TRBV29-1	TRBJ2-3	TGCAGCGTTGAGGGGGCTCAGCAAACGCAGTATTTT	CSVEGAQQTQYF
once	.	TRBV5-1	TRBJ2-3	TGCGCCAGCAGCTTGGACAGCCCTAGCACAGATACGCAGTATTTT	CASSLDSPSTDTQYF
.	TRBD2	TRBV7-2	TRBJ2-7	TGTGCCAGCAGCTTAAATAGCGGGAGGATGGGTGAGCAGTACTTC	CASSLNSGRMGEQYF
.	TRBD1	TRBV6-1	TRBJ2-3	TGTGCCAGCAGTGCCGGGACAGCGGCCGTCACAGATACGCAGTATTTT	CASSAGTAAVTDTQYF
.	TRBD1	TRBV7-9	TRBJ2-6	TGTGCCAGCAGCCCGTCTATTCGTTACAGGGGAACAGGGGCCAACGTCCTGACTTTC	CASSPSIRYRGTGANVLTF
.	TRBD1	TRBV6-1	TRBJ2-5	TGTGCCAGCAGTGAAGAGGCAGGGGGCGAGGAGACCCAGTACTTC	CASSEEAGGEETQYF
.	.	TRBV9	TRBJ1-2	TGTGCCAGCAGCGTAGGGCCTCTTGCGGATTATGGCTACACCTTC	CASSVGPLADYGYTF
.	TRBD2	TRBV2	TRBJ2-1	TGTGCCAGCAGCCGACTAGCGGGGGGTAGCTCCTACAATGAGCAGTTCTTC	CASSRLAGGSSYNEQFF
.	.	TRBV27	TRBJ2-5	TGTGCCAGCAGTCCATGGGGCACACAAGAGACCCAGTACTTC	CASSPWGTQETQYF
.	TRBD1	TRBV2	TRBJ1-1	TGTGCCAGCAGCGAGGGGGCTCGGAACACTGAAGCTTTCTTT	CASSEGARNTEAFF
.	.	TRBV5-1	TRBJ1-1	TGCGCCAGCAGCTTATCTTACATGAACACTGAAGCTTTCTTT	CASSLSYMNTEAFF
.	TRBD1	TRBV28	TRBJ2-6	TGTGCCAGCAGTTTATTGGTCGGGACAGCTAACTCTGGGGCCAACGTCCTGACTTTC	CASSLLVGTANSGANVLTF
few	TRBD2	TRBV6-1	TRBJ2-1	TGTGCCAGCAGTCTAGCGGTTGAGCAGTTCTTC	CASSLAVEQFF
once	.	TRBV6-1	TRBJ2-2	TGTGCCAGCTGGGGCGACACCGGGGAGCTGTTTTTT	CASWGDTGELFF
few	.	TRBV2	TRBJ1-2	TGTGCCAGCAGCCAAGCAGGGACACTTAACTATGGCTACACCTTC	CASSQAGTLNYGYTF
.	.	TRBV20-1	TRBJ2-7	TGCAGTGCTAGGGTGTGGTCGGTGCAGTACTTC	CSARVWSVQYF